Described below is a single T cell receptor beta chain sequence and its context. This clone was seen more than once but under ten times. Its antigen is unknown. Nothing much larger sits one base from this clone, and base qualities are not available. The library was prepared using the immunoSEQ multiplex PCR assay. A mixture of 60 forward primers for TCR Vbeta segments and 13 reverse primers for TCR Jbeta segments was used in the multiplex PCR. The CDR3 region of rearranged TCR beta genes was amplified from genomic DNA with a multiplex PCR assay. The Illumina HiSeq System was used to sequence the amplified TCR beta libraries as 87-base-pair reads. The published analysis was carried out like this. A later analysis tallied roughly 80 million unique TCR beta chains across the 666 repertoires, and about 10 million of those chains were shared by two or more donors. Raw reads were error-corrected and collapsed into unique sequences with a nearest-neighbor algorithm that merged closely related sequences to remove PCR and sequencing errors. V, D and J gene segments were assigned by aligning CDR3 sequences to IMGT reference sequences. For a sequence to be retained, a match of at least six nucleotides was required to both a V gene segment and a J gene segment. A rearrangement was called productive if the CDR3 had no stop codons and remained in frame with V and J, and every other rearrangement was called non-productive. CDR3 was defined by IMGT convention, running from the second conserved V-encoded cysteine to the conserved J-encoded phenylalanine. The earlier analysis of 500 to 600 of the donors excluded sequences that lacked an unambiguous match to a single V gene segment. In an earlier analysis of about 590 of the donors, a V segment was called functional when productive rearrangements were above 56.7%, and segregating when the standard deviation between donors exceeded 5%. To diagnose cytomegalovirus status from the catalog of TCR beta chain sequences, a statistical classification framework was built. In a later analysis, V and J genes were assigned by comparing TCR nucleotide sequences against IMGT/GENE-DB human TR gene sequences. A later analysis assigned CDR3 sequences and most-parsimonious VDJ recombination scenarios with the TCRdist pipeline. In a later analysis, each TCR beta chain was defined by its CDR3 amino acid sequence together with its V-gene family, and reads lacking a unique V-gene family were excluded. In a later analysis, 500 to 650 highly shared, low-generation-probability nucleotide sequences were removed to address suspected cross-contamination and a sequencing artifact. In a later analysis, a clonal expansion index was calculated for each public chain from normalized within-repertoire ranks of inferred template counts. In a later analysis, generation probabilities were computed using a VDJ recombination model fitted to out-of-frame rearrangements, and the results were checked against IGoR. In a later analysis, TCR-TCR, TCR-HLA and TCR-CMV co-occurrence was scored with hypergeometric tests, and a repertoire-size bias correction was applied to TCR pairs. A later analysis estimated false discovery rates by permuting HLA or CMV assignments 20 times. In a later analysis, co-occurring TCRs were grouped using DBSCAN, and TCRdist sequence similarity was added for clustering within HLA-allele-positive subsets. Repertoires with fewer than 30,000 or more than 120,000 public chains were left out of co-occurrence clustering, as were a handful of repertoires with anomalous nucleotide sharing. The table comes from immuneACCESS by way of TCRdb, which keeps in-frame sequences with V and J called. Part of the clones is missing from these tables; in studies checked, under half for an unresolved V gene and the rest for unknown reasons. V, J and clone size derive from that table, while D and trimming were established from the DNA sequence. This sample comprises some 150,000 clones, roughly 83% of them detected only once. The top ten hold roughly 3.4% of the sample.

The sample comes from a study of cytomegalovirus exposure and HLA in healthy donors (dated by TCRdb to 2016 to 2017). Regarding the research as a whole: An earlier analysis of some 600 of the donors reported roughly 300 Gb of sequence data and around 110 million unique TCR beta sequences obtained from some 170 million T cells. Approximately 330 gigabases of sequencing data and around 80 million unique TCR sequences made up an early release that covered around 640 HLA-typed donors. Among the roughly 390 genotyped donors, about 83% belonged to the genetic ancestry cluster associated with self-reported Caucasian donors. The study was designed to test whether signatures of past pathogen exposure could be identified by cataloging public T cell receptors. The study used immunosequencing to profile the T cell repertoires of several hundred subjects and linked those repertoires to cytomegalovirus serostatus. Besides the first cohort of roughly 700 subjects, a separate validation cohort made up of around 120 different subjects was used. To predict cytomegalovirus infection status, the study brought together high-throughput TCR immunosequencing, statistical association of individual TCRs with disease status, and machine learning. To study patterns of TCR occurrence, a later analysis re-analyzed previously published TCR beta repertoires from 600 to 750 donors and added high-resolution HLA genotyping. The later analysis used no new phenotypic data to find candidate immune exposures, relying instead on TCR beta sequences and their occurrence across donors. To decide whether each TCR beta V gene segment behaved as functional or pseudogenic, an earlier analysis of nearly 600 of the donors relied on high-throughput TCR beta sequencing. Donor age, sex, ethnicity and CMV serostatus were compiled together with the repertoire data. Genome-wide SNP genotypes for about 55% of the roughly 670 donors were used in a later genetic analysis, which treated that subset as a discovery cohort. All discovery cohort repertoires had been generated using a single sequencing platform. HLA typing covered class I and class II loci at four-digit resolution. Typing coverage differed by locus: A, B, C, DRB1 and DQB1 were typed in about 620-630 donors, DQA1 in around 500, DPA1 in approximately 600, and DPB1 in 400 to 480. Roughly five DR-DQ haplotypes were treated as single units for association and clustering because of strong linkage in the cohort. Across about 380 genotyped donors of the cohort, an average of approximately 200,000 unique TCR beta nucleotide sequences per donor were sequenced, and approximately 17% of those sequences were non-productive. On the study overall, not on this receptor specifically: A total of 150 or so TCR beta chains were listed by the study as associated with cytomegalovirus. About 15 rarely observed V segments, including chromosome 9 orphons, were excluded from the earlier analysis of some 590 of the donors because counts were too low. Because some donors lacked HLA typing at each locus, the association tests relied only on the typed subset. A few of the identified cytomegalovirus-associated TCR beta chains were confirmed in vitro to be specific for cytomegalovirus antigens. In a later analysis, HLA-associated TCR beta chains were found to be more clonally expanded and to have lower generation probabilities than equally common non-associated chains. Compared with the roughly 720-donor mean, donors in an Asian-associated ancestry cluster had fewer N-insertions in productive TCRs, according to a later genetic analysis. Most TCR sequences were observed very rarely across donors, whereas some public TCRs were present in many individuals. Immune exposure information for the cohort was limited to CMV serostatus. In a later analysis, the rate of TCR association differed among HLA loci, with DRB1 alleles having the most associated TCRs and HLA-C alleles having the fewest. The classifier was reported to diagnose cytomegalovirus status with high specificity and sensitivity in both the original cohort and the validation cohort. At a false discovery rate of 0.05, a later analysis linked around 15,000 TCR beta sequences to specific HLA alleles. A later analysis found that most CMV-associated TCR beta chains appeared HLA-restricted, with HLA associations seemingly driven largely by CMV exposure. When HLA alleles, especially DR and DQ, strongly co-occurred, TCR associations were difficult to assign to individual alleles. Some IMGT-functional V segments, including TRBV6-2 and TRBV6-3, could not be distinguished by the 87-base-pair reads and were therefore excluded. Several of the top co-occurrence clusters appeared to be linked to parvovirus B19, influenza, CMV and Epstein-Barr virus, according to a later analysis. Correlated functional status among segregating V segments might be attributable to linkage disequilibrium, but an unknown experimental factor could not be ruled out. V-gene and J-gene trimming of TCR beta chains was associated with a missense DCLRE1C variant in a later genetic analysis, and the association was replicated in an independent cohort. According to the authors, the approach could potentially be generalized to other disease states and immunological phenotypes. Broadly in line with IMGT annotations, most TCR beta V segments showed up in productive rearrangements about 87% or about 30% of the time in an earlier analysis of several hundred of the donors. A further reported finding was that TCR beta sequences accurately predicted the HLA-A and HLA-B alleles for most subjects in the first cohort. This cohort had only TCR beta chains sequenced, and the lack of alpha or paired-chain data limited which features could be detected. The sequencing pipeline was judged likely to have produced a cluster of highly shared sequence variants as a technical artifact. Roughly uniform sequencing depth across donors was assumed in presence/absence analyses, although this assumption may not hold.

The cohort was made up of around 720 healthy bone marrow donors. At the time of sampling, all cohort members were nominally healthy, though unrecorded immune exposures were likely present. Of the 550 to 750 cohort members, around 290 had positive CMV serostatus and roughly 350 had negative CMV serostatus, and CMV serostatus was not recorded for the donor. A peripheral blood sample was collected from each donor, and TCR beta sequencing was performed on peripheral blood mononuclear cells. The Qiagen DNeasy Blood Extraction Kit was used to extract genomic DNA from the blood cell samples. CDR1 and CDR2 are read off the germline V gene as LGHNA and YSLEER. Trimming at the junction amounts to 0 bases on V and 4 bases on J, and the germline ends lie 9 bases apart. The CDR3 spans 15 residues, from the cysteine through the phenylalanine. CDR3 DNA only is kept here, 45 bases in frame from base 1.

This receptor was taken from a human donor in good health. The receptor chain draws on TRBV4-3 and TRBJ1-4; too little of a D gene remains to name it. Sample: PBMCs. CDR3 reads: CASSQDGGGNEKLFF. The DNA is as follows: TGCGCCAGCAGCCAAGATGGAGGCGGTAATGAAAAACTGTTTTTT.